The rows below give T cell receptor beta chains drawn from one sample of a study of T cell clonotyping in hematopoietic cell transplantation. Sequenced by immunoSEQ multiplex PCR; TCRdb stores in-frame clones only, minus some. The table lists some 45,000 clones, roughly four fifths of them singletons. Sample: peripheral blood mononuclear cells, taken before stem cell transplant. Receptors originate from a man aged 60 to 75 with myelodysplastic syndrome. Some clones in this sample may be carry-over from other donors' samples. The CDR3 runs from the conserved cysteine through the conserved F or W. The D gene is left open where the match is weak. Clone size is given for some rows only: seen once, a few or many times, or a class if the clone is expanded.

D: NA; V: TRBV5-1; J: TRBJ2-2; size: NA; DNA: TGCGCCAGCAGCTCAACAGGGTTAGGCGCGGGTCTCATCACCGGGGAGCTGTTTTTT; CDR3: CASSSTGLGAGLITGELFF
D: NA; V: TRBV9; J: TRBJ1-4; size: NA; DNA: TGTGCCAGCAGCGTAGCTTGGGGGGGACCTAATGAAAAACTGTTTTTT; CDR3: CASSVAWGGPNEKLFF
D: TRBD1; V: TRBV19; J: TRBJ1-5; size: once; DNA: TGTGCCAGTAGGGACAGGGGGCGTGAGCCCCAGCATTTT; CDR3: CASRDRGREPQHF
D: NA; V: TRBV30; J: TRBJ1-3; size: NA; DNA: TGTGCCTGGAGTAAGGGCAGGGGAGGCGGTGGAAACACCATATATTTT; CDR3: CAWSKGRGGGGNTIYF
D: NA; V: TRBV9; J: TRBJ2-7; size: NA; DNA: TGTGCCAGCAGCGTTATGGGGGCCGTACCGGGGGAGCAGTACTTC; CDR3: CASSVMGAVPGEQYF
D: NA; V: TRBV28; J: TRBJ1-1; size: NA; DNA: TGTGCCAGCAGGTTGAACACTGAAGCTTTCTTT; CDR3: CASRLNTEAFF
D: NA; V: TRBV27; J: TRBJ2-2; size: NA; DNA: TGTGCCAGCAACTTTGGACGGTCGAACACCGGGGAGCTGTTTTTT; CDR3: CASNFGRSNTGELFF
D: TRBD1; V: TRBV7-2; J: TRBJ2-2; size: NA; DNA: TGTGCCAGCAGCTCCCAGCAGGGGGCTCCCGGGGAGCTGTTTTTT; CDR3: CASSSQQGAPGELFF
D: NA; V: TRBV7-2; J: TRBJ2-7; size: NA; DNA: TGTGCCAGCAGCCCGGGACGTTCGTGGAACGAGCAGTACTTC; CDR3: CASSPGRSWNEQYF
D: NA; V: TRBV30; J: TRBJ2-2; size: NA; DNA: TGTGCCTGGAGTCTAGGGGCCGGGGAGCTGTTTTTT; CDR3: CAWSLGAGELFF
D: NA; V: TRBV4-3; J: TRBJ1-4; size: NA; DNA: TGCGCCAGCAGCCAAGAACCCGCCGGGGCGCAGGAAAAACTGTTTTTT; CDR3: CASSQEPAGAQEKLFF
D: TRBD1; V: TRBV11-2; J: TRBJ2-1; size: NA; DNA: TGTGCCAGCAGCCGACTCCCCCGGGACAGGGGATTTAATGAGCAGTTCTTC; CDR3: CASSRLPRDRGFNEQFF
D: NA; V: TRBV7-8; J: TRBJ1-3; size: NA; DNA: TGTGCCAGCAGCTACGGAAACACCATATATTTT; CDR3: CASSYGNTIYF
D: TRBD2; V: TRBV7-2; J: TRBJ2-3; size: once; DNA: TGTGCCAGCAGCTTTCGACTAGCGGGGGGCACAGATACGCAGTATTTT; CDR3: CASSFRLAGGTDTQYF
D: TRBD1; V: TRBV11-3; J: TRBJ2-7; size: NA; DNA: TGTGCCAGCAGTCTCGGGACAGGTTCCTACGAGCAGTACTTC; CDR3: CASSLGTGSYEQYF
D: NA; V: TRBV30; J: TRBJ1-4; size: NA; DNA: TGTGCCTGGAGTGTACGGGGGGGCTTTGGGGAAAAACTGTTTTTT; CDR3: CAWSVRGGFGEKLFF
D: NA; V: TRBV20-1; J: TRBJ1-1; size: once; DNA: TGCAGTTCTGGGGTCGGGAAAGCTTTCTTT; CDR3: CSSGVGKAFF
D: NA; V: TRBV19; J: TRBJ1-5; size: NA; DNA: TGTGCCAGTAGTGTTCTTAACAGCAATCAGCCCCAGCATTTT; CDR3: CASSVLNSNQPQHF
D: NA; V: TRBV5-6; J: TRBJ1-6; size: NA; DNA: TGTGCCAGCAGCTGGAGAGGTAATAATTCACCCCTCCACTTT; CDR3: CASSWRGNNSPLHF
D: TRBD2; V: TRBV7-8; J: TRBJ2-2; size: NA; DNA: TGTGCCAGCAGCTCGAGGAGACTAGCTGATACCGGGGAGCTGTTTTTT; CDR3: CASSSRRLADTGELFF
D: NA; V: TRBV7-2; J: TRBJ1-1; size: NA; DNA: TGTGCCAGCAGCTTATTACCAGGGGTGGGTACTGAAGCTTTCTTT; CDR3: CASSLLPGVGTEAFF
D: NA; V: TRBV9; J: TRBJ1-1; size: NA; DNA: TGTGCCAGCAGCGTAGCGGGGGGGCCCACTGAAGCTTTCTTT; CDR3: CASSVAGGPTEAFF
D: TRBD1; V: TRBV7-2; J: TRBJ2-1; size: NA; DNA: TGTGCCAGCAGGGTCGACAGGGGGGCTCGCAATGAGCAGTTCTTC; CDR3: CASRVDRGARNEQFF
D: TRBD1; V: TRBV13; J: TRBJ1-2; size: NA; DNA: TGTGCCAGCAGCGGTCGACAGGGTTCGTATGGCTACACCTTC; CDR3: CASSGRQGSYGYTF
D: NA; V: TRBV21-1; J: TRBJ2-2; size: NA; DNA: TGTGCCAGCAGCAAAGCATGGGGACAGAAGGGGGTCGGGGAGCTGTTTTTT; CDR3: CASSKAWGQKGVGELFF
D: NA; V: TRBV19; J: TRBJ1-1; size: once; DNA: TGTGCCAGTAGCACGACAGGGAACACTGAAGCTTTCTTT; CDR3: CASSTTGNTEAFF
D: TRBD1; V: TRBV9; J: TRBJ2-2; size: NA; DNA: TGTGCCAGCAGCGGACAGGGTACCGGGGAGCTGTTTTTT; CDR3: CASSGQGTGELFF
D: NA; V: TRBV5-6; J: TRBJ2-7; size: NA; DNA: TGTGCCAGCAGCCTCGGACCTCCCACCTACGAGCAGTACTTC; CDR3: CASSLGPPTYEQYF
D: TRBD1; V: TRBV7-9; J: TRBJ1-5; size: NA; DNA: TGTGCCAGCAGTCCTCCGGGACAGGGCAATCAGCCCCAGCATTTT; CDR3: CASSPPGQGNQPQHF
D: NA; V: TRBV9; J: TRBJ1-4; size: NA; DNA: TGTGCCAGCAGCGTAGGCAGGGGCGGTGAAAAACTGTTTTTT; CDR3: CASSVGRGGEKLFF
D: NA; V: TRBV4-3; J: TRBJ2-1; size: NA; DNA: TGCGCCAGCAGCCAAGAAACTAAGGGCAGGGATGAGCAGTTCTTC; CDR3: CASSQETKGRDEQFF
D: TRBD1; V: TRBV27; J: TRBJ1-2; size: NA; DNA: TGTGCCAGCAGTTCGGGGACAGGGGGCCGGAATGGCTACACCTTC; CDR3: CASSSGTGGRNGYTF
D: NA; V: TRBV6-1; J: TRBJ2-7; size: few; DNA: TGTGCCAGCAGTGAAGTGTGGCAGACCTACGAGCAGTACTTC; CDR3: CASSEVWQTYEQYF
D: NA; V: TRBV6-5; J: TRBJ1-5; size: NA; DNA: TGTGCCAGCAGCACGGGGGGCCAGGATCAGCCCCAGCATTTT; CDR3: CASSTGGQDQPQHF
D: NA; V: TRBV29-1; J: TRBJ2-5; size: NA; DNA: TGCAGCGCCCAGGACTACCCTCAAGAGACCCAGTACTTC; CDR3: CSAQDYPQETQYF
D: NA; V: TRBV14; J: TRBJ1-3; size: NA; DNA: TGTGCCAGCATCCCCCTTAAGGGACTTCCAGGCTTCTCTGGAAACACCATATATTTT; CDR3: CASIPLKGLPGFSGNTIYF
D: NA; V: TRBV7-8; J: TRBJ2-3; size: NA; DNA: TGTGCCAGCAGCTTAGGAGGGGGGATGGCAGATACGCAGTATTTT; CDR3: CASSLGGGMADTQYF
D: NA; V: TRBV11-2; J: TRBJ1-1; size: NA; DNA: TGTGCCAGCAGCTTTCACAGGAACATGAACACTGAAGCTTTCTTT; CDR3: CASSFHRNMNTEAFF
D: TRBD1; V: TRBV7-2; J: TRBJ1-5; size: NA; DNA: TGTGCCAGCAGCCTTCGTCCCGGGACAGGGAATAGCAATCAGCCCCAGCATTTT; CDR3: CASSLRPGTGNSNQPQHF
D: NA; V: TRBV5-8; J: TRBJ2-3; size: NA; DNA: TGTGCCAGCAGCTTGGCCGGGTCGGGGCTACGCACAGATACGCAGTATTTT; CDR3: CASSLAGSGLRTDTQYF
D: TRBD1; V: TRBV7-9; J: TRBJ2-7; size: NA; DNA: TGTGCCAGCAGCTCCAGGGACAGGGTGCACGAGCAGTACTTC; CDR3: CASSSRDRVHEQYF
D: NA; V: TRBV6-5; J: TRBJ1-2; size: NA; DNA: TGTGCCAGCAGTGGGTCTTATGGCTACACCTTC; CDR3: CASSGSYGYTF
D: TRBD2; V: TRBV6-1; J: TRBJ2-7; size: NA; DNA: TGTGCCAGCACTACCAAGACTAGCGGCTCCTACGAGCAGTACTTC; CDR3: CASTTKTSGSYEQYF
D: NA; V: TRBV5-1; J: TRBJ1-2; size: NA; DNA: TGCGCCAGCAGCTTGGGTCTGAACTATGGCTACACCTTC; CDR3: CASSLGLNYGYTF
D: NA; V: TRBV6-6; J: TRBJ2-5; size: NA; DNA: TGTGCCAGCAGACCGGACTCCCTGGAGACCCAGTACTTC; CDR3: CASRPDSLETQYF
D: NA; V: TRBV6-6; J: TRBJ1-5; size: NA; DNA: TGTGCCAGCAGCAGGGCTAGCAATCAGCCCCAGCATTTT; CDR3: CASSRASNQPQHF
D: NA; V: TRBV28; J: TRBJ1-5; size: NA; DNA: TGTGCCAGCAGTTTATACGGGTTCTATAGCAATCAGCCCCAGCATTTT; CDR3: CASSLYGFYSNQPQHF
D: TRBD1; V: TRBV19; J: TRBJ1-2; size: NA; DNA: TGTGCCAGTATGGGGACAGGGTATTCTAGCCCTGGCTACACCTTC; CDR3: CASMGTGYSSPGYTF
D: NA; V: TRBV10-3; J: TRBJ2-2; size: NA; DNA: TGTGCCATCAACAGGGAGGGCACCGGGGAGCTGTTTTTT; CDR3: CAINREGTGELFF
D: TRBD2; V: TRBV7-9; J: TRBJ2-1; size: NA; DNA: TGTGCCAGCAGCCCGGCGGTCGGGGGGGACTCCTACAATGAGCAGTTCTTC; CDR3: CASSPAVGGDSYNEQFF
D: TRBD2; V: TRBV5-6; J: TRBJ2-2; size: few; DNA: TGTGCCAGCAGCCGGACTAGCGGGGGGATATCGAACACCGGGGAGCTGTTTTTT; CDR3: CASSRTSGGISNTGELFF
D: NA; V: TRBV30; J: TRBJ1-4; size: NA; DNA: TGTGCCGGCCGTCACAACGGAGGGGAAAAACTGTTTTTT; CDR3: CAGRHNGGEKLFF
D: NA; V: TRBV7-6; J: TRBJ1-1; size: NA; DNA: TGTGCCAGCAGCTTAGAGGGTACCATGAACACTGAAGCTTTCTTT; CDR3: CASSLEGTMNTEAFF
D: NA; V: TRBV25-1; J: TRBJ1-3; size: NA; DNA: TGTGCCAGCAGACCACACGACTCTGGAAACACCATATATTTT; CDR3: CASRPHDSGNTIYF
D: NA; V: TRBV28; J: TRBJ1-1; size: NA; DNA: TGTGCCAGCAGTTCGCCAGGGTATATGAACACTGAAGCTTTCTTT; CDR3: CASSSPGYMNTEAFF
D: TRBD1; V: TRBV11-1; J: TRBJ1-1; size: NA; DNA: TGTGCCAGCAGCCCCGGACAGGGTAGGCTCCTAGCTGAAGCTTTCTTT; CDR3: CASSPGQGRLLAEAFF
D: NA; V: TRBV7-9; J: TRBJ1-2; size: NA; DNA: TGTGCCAGCAGCTCAGACCGGGGTATCTATGGCTACACCTTC; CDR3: CASSSDRGIYGYTF
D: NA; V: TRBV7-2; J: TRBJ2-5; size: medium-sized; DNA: TGTGCCAGCAGCCCCTCGTACAGGGAGCAAGAGACCCAGTACTTC; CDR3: CASSPSYREQETQYF
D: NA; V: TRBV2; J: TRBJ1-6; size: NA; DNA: TGTGCCAGCAACCCGGACAGAGTATATAATTCACCCCTCCACTTT; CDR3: CASNPDRVYNSPLHF
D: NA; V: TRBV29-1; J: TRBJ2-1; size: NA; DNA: TGCAGCGTTCTAGCACTAACACGGGGGAGATCTGATGAGCAGTTCTTC; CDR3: CSVLALTRGRSDEQFF